This T cell receptor (beta chain) was found in a study of blood T cell repertoires in COVID-19 (dated by TCRdb to the early 2020s). Background for the entire study: The collaborator samples originated in the United States, Italy and Spain and spanned the acute and convalescent phases of COVID-19. The material from the prospective study consisted of cDNA or gDNA derived from T cells, B-cell-depleted T cells, or PBMCs. The dataset comprised deeply sampled blood TCRbeta repertoires from subjects exposed to, actively infected with, or recovered from COVID-19. The repertoires were released in a freely available public database intended as a resource for research on the immune response to SARS-CoV-2. Samples came from the ongoing ImmuneRACE study (first 160 participants) plus 1,254 subjects from 6 global collaborators. The sample metadata nearly always contained a de-identified subject ID, COVID-19 status, age in years and sex. Where HLA class I and class II types were available, the types were taken from metadata supplied by the sample provider, not from assay-based typing.

With regard to this clone: No antigen is known for it. No base quality values were provided; no much bigger clone lies one nucleotide off.

Each collaborating institution followed its own protocols to collect whole blood in K2EDTA tubes. Collaborator samples were shipped for TCRbeta analysis as frozen whole blood, isolated PBMCs, or DNA extracted from either sample type. CDR1 and CDR2 are drawn from the germline V gene (reference sequence): LGHDT, YNNKEL. Trimming takes 3 bases from V and 0 bases from J, and the germline ends sit 9 bases apart. Reading from cysteine to phenylalanine, the CDR3 counts 15 amino acids. Only the CDR3 portion is preserved as DNA: 45 bases, with reading frame beginning at the first base. General findings and caveats noted by the study authors: Clinical and demographic metadata were provided uncurated, with the amount varying by source and participant.

TCRbeta CDR3 regions were amplified from genomic DNA using the immunoSEQ Assay, a bias-controlled multiplex PCR. In the original analysis: Within the assay, amplification of reference gene primers was used to estimate how many nucleated cells each sample contained. To quantify the absolute abundance of each unique TCRbeta CDR3 rearrangement, sequence reads were collapsed and filtered. For each sample, productive Simpson clonality was calculated as the square root of Simpson's diversity index over productive rearrangements. In its TCRdb copy, this immuneACCESS table keeps in-frame sequences only and misses some clones. Where compared with another copy, unresolved V genes explain less than half of these, and the others have no known cause. That table furnishes V, J and clone size, whereas the DNA furnished D and trimming. The sample table shows 400,000 to 550,000 clones, and about 89% are seen once. Roughly 4.3% of the sample belongs to the ten largest clones.

This receptor was obtained from a woman aged 25 to 39 with acute or convalescent COVID-19. In this chain, TRBV3-1 (or the pseudogene TRBV3-2) is recombined with TRBJ1-3, with the D gene not confidently named. The sequenced sample consisted of peripheral blood. The CDR3 protein sequence reads: CASSQTLSSGNTIYF. In nucleotides, the sequence is TGTGCCAGCAGCCAGACACTTAGCTCTGGAAACACCATATATTTT.